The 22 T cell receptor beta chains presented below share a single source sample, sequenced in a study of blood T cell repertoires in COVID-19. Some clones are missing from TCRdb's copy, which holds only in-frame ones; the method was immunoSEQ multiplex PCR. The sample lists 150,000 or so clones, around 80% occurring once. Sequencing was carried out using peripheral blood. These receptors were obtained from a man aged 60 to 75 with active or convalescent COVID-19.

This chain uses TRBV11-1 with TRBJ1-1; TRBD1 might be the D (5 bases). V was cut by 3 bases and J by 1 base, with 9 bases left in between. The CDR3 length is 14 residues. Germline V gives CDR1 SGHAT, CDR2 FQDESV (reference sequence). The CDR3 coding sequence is TGTGCCAGCAGCTTTCTCCAGGGGAACACTGAAGCTTTCTTT. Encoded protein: CASSFLQGNTEAFF.

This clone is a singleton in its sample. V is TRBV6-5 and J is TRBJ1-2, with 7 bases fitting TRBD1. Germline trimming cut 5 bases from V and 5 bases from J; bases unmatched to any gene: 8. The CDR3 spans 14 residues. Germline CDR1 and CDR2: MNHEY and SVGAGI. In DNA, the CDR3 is TGTGCCAGCAGTAAGGCCGGGACAGAATATGGCTACACCTTC. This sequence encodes CASSKAGTEYGYTF.

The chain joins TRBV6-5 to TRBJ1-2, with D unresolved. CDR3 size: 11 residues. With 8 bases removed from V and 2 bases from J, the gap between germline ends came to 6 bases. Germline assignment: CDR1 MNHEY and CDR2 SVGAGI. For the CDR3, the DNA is TGTGCCAGCGCTCAGAACTATGGCTACACCTTC. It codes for CASAQNYGYTF.

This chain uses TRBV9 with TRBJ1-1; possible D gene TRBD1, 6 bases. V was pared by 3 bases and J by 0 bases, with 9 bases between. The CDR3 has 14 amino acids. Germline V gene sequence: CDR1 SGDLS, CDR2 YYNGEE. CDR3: CASSAGTLNTEAFF. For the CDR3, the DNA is TGTGCCAGCAGCGCCGGGACACTGAACACTGAAGCTTTCTTT.

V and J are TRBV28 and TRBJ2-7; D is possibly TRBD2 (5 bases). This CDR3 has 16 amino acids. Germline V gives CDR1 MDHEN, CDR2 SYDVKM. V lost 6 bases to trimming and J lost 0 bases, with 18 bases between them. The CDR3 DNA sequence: TGTGCCAGCAGCCCGGAGGTGGCGGGTGACTCCTACGAGCAGTACTTC. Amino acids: CASSPEVAGDSYEQYF. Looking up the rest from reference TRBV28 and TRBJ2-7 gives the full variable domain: DVKVTQSSRYLVKRTGEKVFLECVQDMDHENMFWYRQDPGLGLRLIYFSYDVKMKEKGDIPEGYSVSREKKERFSLILESASTNQTSMYLCASSPEVAGDSYEQYFGPGTRLTVT.

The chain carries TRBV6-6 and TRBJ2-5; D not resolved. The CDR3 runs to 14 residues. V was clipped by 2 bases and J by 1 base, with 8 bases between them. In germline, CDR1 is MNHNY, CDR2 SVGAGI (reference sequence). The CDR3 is CASSYSSTQETQYF. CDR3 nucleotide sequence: TGTGCCAGCAGTTACAGTTCTACCCAAGAGACCCAGTACTTC.

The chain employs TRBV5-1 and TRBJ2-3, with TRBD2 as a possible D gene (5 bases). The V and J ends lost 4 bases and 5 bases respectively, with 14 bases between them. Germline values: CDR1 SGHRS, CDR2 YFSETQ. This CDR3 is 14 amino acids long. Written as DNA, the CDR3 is TGCGCCAGCAGCGGGCCTAGCCCCGGAGATACGCAGTATTTT. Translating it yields CASSGPSPGDTQYF.

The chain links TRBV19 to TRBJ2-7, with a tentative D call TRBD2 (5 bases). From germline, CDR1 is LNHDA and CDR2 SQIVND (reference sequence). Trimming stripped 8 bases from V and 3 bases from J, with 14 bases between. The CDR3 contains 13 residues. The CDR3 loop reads CASSLAPLYEQYF. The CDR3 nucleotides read TGTGCCAGTTCTCTAGCACCGCTCTACGAGCAGTACTTC.

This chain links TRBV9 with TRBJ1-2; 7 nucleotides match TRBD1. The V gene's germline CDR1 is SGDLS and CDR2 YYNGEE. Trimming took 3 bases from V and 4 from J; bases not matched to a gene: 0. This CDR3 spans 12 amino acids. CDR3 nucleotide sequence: TGTGCCAGCAGCGGGGACAGCTATGGCTACACCTTC. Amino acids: CASSGDSYGYTF.

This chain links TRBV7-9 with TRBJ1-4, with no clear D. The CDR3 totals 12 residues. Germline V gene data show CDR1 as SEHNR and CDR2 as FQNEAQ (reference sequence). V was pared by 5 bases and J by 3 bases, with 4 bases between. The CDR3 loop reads CASSHSNEKLFF. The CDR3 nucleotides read TGTGCCAGCAGCCACTCTAATGAAAAACTGTTTTTT.

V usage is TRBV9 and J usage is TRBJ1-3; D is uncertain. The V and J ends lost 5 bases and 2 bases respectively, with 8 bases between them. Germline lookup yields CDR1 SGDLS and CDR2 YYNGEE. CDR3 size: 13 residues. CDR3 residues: CASSIVPGNTIYF. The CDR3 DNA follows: TGTGCCAGCAGTATCGTCCCTGGAAACACCATATATTTT.

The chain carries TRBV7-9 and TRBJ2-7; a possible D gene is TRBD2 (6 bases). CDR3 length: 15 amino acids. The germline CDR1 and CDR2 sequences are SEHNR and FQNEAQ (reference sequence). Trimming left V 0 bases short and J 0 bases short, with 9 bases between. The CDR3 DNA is TGTGCCAGCAGCTTAGCAGGGACTTCCTCCTACGAGCAGTACTTC. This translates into CASSLAGTSSYEQYF. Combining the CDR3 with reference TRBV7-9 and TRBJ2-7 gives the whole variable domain DTGVSQNPRHKITKRGQNVTFRCDPISEHNRLYWYRQTLGQGPEFLTYFQNEAQLEKSRLLSDRFSAERPKGSFSTLEIQRTEQGDSAMYLCASSLAGTSSYEQYFGPGTRLTVT.

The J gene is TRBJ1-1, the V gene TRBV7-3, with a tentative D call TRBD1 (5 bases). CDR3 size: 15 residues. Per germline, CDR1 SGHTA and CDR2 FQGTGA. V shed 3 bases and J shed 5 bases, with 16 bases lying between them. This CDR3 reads CASSLTRVGYTEAFF. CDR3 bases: TGTGCCAGCAGCTTGACCAGGGTAGGATATACTGAAGCTTTCTTT.

The CDR3 sequence: CASSSQGGDTEAFF. DNA of the CDR3: TGTGCCAGCAGCTCTCAGGGAGGGGACACTGAAGCTTTCTTT. The chain recombines TRBV7-8 with TRBJ1-1; D possibly corresponds to TRBD1 (5 bases). Germline assignment: CDR1 SGHVS and CDR2 FQNEAQ. The CDR3 loop spans 14 amino acids. V was cut by 4 bases and J by 3 bases, with 12 bases left in between.

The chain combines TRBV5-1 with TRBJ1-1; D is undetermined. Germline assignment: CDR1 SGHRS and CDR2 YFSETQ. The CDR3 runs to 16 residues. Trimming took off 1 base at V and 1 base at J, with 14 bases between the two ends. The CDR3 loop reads CASSLRRGGGNTEAFF. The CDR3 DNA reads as TGCGCCAGCAGCTTGCGTCGCGGCGGCGGGAACACTGAAGCTTTCTTT. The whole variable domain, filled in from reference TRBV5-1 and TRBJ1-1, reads KAGVTQTPRYLIKTRGQQVTLSCSPISGHRSVSWYQQTPGQGLQFLFEYFSETQRNKGNFPGRFSGRQFSNSRSEMNVSTLELGDSALYLCASSLRRGGGNTEAFFGQGTRLTVV.

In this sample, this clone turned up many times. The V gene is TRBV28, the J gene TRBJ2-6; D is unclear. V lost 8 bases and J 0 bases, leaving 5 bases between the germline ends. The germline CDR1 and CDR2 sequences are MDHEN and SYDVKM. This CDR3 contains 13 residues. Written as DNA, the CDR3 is TGTGCCAGCTACAGCTCTGGGGCCAACGTCCTGACTTTC. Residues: CASYSSGANVLTF.

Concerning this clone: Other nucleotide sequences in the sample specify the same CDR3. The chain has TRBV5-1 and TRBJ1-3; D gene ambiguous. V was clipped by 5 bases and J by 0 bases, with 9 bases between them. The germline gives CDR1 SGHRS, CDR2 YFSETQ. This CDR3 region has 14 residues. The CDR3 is CASSRDSSGNTIYF. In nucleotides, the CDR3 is TGCGCCAGCAGTCGAGACTCCTCTGGAAACACCATATATTTT.

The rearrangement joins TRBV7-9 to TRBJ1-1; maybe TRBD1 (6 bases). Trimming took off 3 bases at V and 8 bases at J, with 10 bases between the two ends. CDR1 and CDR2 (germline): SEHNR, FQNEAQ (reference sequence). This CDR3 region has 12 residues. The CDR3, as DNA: TGTGCCAGCAGCTTCGAAGGGACAGAAGCTTTCTTT. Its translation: CASSFEGTEAFF.

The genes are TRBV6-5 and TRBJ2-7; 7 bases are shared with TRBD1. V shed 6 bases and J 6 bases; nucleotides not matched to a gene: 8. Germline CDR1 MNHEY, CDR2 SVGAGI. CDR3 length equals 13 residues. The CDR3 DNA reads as TGTGCCAGCAGCAAGGGAAGGGACAGCGAGCAGTACTTC. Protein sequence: CASSKGRDSEQYF.

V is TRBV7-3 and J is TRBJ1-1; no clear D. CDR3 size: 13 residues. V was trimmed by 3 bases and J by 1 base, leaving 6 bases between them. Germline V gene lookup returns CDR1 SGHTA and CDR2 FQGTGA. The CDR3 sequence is CASSFRRNTEAFF. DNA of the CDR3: TGTGCCAGCAGCTTTAGGAGGAACACTGAAGCTTTCTTT. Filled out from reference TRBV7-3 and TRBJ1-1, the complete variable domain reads GAGVSQTPSNKVTEKGKYVELRCDPISGHTALYWYRQSLGQGPEFLIYFQGTGAADDSGLPNDRFFAVRPEGSVSTLKIQRTERGDSAVYLCASSFRRNTEAFFGQGTRLTVV.

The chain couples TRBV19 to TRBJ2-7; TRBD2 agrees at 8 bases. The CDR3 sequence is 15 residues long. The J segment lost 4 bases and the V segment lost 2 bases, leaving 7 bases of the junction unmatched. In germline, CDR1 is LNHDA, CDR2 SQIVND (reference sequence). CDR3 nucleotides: TGTGCCAGTAGTATATTGCCTAGCGGGTTATACGAGCAGTACTTC. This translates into CASSILPSGLYEQYF.

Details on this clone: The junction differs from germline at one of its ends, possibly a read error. CDR3 region: CASRYSGNTIYF. Here the CDR3 DNA reads TGTGCCAGCAGGTACTCTGGAAACACCATATATTTT. V gene TRBV6-6 combines with J gene TRBJ1-3; D gene ambiguous. The CDR3 extends over 12 amino acids. The germline CDR1 and CDR2 sequences are MNHNY and SVGAGI (reference sequence).